Following are 8 T cell receptor beta chains from one sample sequenced in a study of T cell repertoires in cytomegalovirus infection. One entry per CDR3 protein results from TCRdb running MiXCR on the reads. Among around 310,000 distinct CDR3 sequences listed, roughly 15% were seen once. The sequencing input was PBMCs. Source of these receptors: a human donor in good health (CMV status not recorded). Some clones in this sample may be carry-over from other donors' samples.

This sequence joins TRBV20-1 and TRBJ2-5, with 8 bases that match TRBD1. Per germline, CDR1 DFQATT and CDR2 SNEGSKA (reference sequence). This CDR3 is built from 13 residues. J gave up 5 bases and V 5 bases, and 7 bases lay outside the gene matches. The CDR3 sequence is CSAPGGARETQYF. The CDR3 coding sequence is TGCAGTGCTCCAGGGGGCGCGAGGGAGACCCAGTACTTC.

This chain links TRBV20-1 with TRBJ2-3; D unresolved. The CDR3 is 14 amino acids. The V end was cut by 3 bases, the J end by 2 bases, with 12 bases between. The V gene's germline CDR1 is DFQATT and CDR2 SNEGSKA (reference sequence). The CDR3 DNA sequence: TGCAGTGCTAGGAATCGGTTAAACACAGATACGCAGTATTTT. Translated: CSARNRLNTDTQYF.

V usage is TRBV4-2 and J usage is TRBJ2-7, with D possibly matching TRBD1 (5 bases). V lost 1 base and J 7 bases, leaving 11 bases between the germline ends. CDR1 is LGHNA and CDR2 is YNFKEQ in the germline V gene. This CDR3 has 13 residues. CDR3 coding DNA: TGTGCCAGCAGCCAAGGGCAGGGTGGAGAGCAGTACTTC. Protein sequence: CASSQGQGGEQYF.

This clonotype was recorded many times. This chain links TRBV7-2 with TRBJ2-1; no clear D. CDR3 size: 14 residues. Germline V CDR1 and CDR2: SGHTA, FQGNSA. V was clipped by 5 bases and J by 0 bases, with 8 bases between them. DNA of the CDR3: TGTGCCAGCAGCCCCCTTAGCTCCTACAATGAGCAGTTCTTC. Residues: CASSPLSSYNEQFF.

The chain recombines TRBV2 with TRBJ2-7, with 15 bases aligning to TRBD2. The germline V gene has CDR1 SNHLY and CDR2 FYNNEI. With 7 bases clipped from V and 6 bases from J, the junction kept 4 bases outside the gene matches. The CDR3 covers 14 residues. The CDR3 reads CASNGLAGGLEQYF. In DNA, the CDR3 is TGTGCCAGCAATGGACTAGCGGGGGGGCTCGAGCAGTACTTC.

The genes are TRBV5-1 and TRBJ2-6; 7 bases match TRBD1. V trimming: 3 bases; J trimming: 2 bases; junction bases outside the gene matches: 11. In germline, CDR1 is SGHRS, CDR2 YFSETQ. The CDR3 runs 18 residues. CDR3: CASSWATGVRTGANVLTF. For the CDR3, the DNA is TGCGCCAGCAGCTGGGCTACAGGGGTAAGAACTGGGGCCAACGTCCTGACTTTC.

There are a few counts of this clonotype. The chain employs TRBV5-4 and TRBJ1-1, with D perhaps TRBD1 (5 bases). Trimming took off 5 bases at V and 1 base at J, with 21 bases between the two ends. The CDR3 loop spans 17 amino acids. Germline CDR1 SGHNT, CDR2 YYREEE (reference sequence). The CDR3 loop reads CASSSRGGYTGNTEAFF. In DNA, the CDR3 is TGTGCCAGCAGTTCCCGAGGAGGATATACAGGGAACACTGAAGCTTTCTTT. Combining the CDR3 with reference TRBV5-4 and TRBJ1-1 gives the whole variable domain ETGVTQSPTHLIKTRGQQVTLRCSSQSGHNTVSWYQQALGQGPQFIFQYYREEENGRGNFPPRFSGLQFPNYSSELNVNALELDDSALYLCASSSRGGYTGNTEAFFGQGTRLTVV.

In this sample, this clonotype turned up a few times. This chain connects TRBV5-6 to TRBJ2-3; the D is unclear. Trimming shortened V by 0 bases and J by 2 bases, and 10 bases separated the two germline ends. Germline V gene lookup returns CDR1 SGHDT and CDR2 YYEEEE. This CDR3 is 15 amino acids long. The CDR3 reads CASSLEGIFTDTQYF. The CDR3 region has the DNA TGTGCCAGCAGCTTGGAAGGGATATTCACAGATACGCAGTATTTT.